These T cell receptor beta chains were read from a single sample in a study of CD8+CD57+ T cells in acquired aplastic anemia. TCRdb passed the reads through MiXCR, listing each CDR3 protein once. The sample gives hundreds of thousands of distinct CDR3 sequences, roughly 82% of which show up once; 40% to 50% is in the top ten. The sequenced sample consisted of sorted CD4+, CD8+, or CD8+CD57+ T cells (not recorded which) from PBMCs. All receptors come from a human donor with aplastic anemia. Both conserved end residues are part of each CDR3. Each record gives: V gene, CDR3 length, clone size, D gene, J gene, CDR3 DNA, CDR3 protein. A D gene is named only where the DNA matches it firmly. Not all rows give a size; the values are once, few, many and, for expanded clones, a class.

V: TRBV10-1
length: 13
size: many
D: .
J: TRBJ2-1
DNA: TGCGCCAGCAGGGGAGGGGGGAGCGATGAGCAGTTCTTC
CDR3: CASRGGGSDEQFF

V: TRBV15
length: 14
size: .
D: .
J: TRBJ2-3
DNA: TGTGCCACCAGCTGCCCGGGCCGAGCCTATGCGCAGTACTTT
CDR3: CATSCPGRAYAQYF

V: TRBV15
length: 14
size: hyperexpanded
D: .
J: TRBJ2-5
DNA: TGTGCCACCAGCAGGGGCTCCAGCCAAGAGACCCAGTACTTC
CDR3: CATSRGSSQETQYF

V: TRBV7-9
length: 15
size: .
D: .
J: TRBJ1-2
DNA: TGTGCCAGCAGCTTAATACCCGGCGACGAGTTTTTTGGAACCTTC
CDR3: CASSLIPGDEFFGTF

V: TRBV7-9
length: 15
size: .
D: .
J: TRBJ2-5
DNA: TGTGCCAGCAGCTTAGCCCACAGGAGGAAAGGGACCGAGTACTTC
CDR3: CASSLAHRRKGTEYF

V: TRBV7-3
length: 17
size: .
D: .
J: TRBJ2-6
DNA: TGCGCCAGCAGCCAAGGCCTTGCAGGTGGCTACACCAACGTCCTGACTTTC
CDR3: CASSQGLAGGYTNVLTF

V: TRBV5-6
length: 18
size: .
D: TRBD1
J: TRBJ1-1
DNA: TGTGCCAGCAGCATGGAGAGGGGGCACACAGTTTCGAGGACTGAAGCTTTCTTT
CDR3: CASSMERGHTVSRTEAFF

V: TRBV15
length: 14
size: .
D: .
J: TRBJ2-7
DNA: TGTGCCACCAGCAGCCGCGGCCGCGCATACGAGCAGTACTTC
CDR3: CATSSRGRAYEQYF

V: TRBV2
length: 16
size: .
D: .
J: TRBJ1-6
DNA: TGTGCCAGCAGTTTGGGGGAGATCCATGAGCAGTTCTTCCGGCAATTT
CDR3: CASSLGEIHEQFFRQF

V: TRBV7-9
length: 13
size: .
D: TRBD1
J: TRBJ1-2
DNA: TGTGCCAGCAGCTTTCAGGGGGACTGGGGCTACACCTTC
CDR3: CASSFQGDWGYTF

V: TRBV7-8
length: 14
size: many
D: .
J: TRBJ2-3
DNA: TGTGCCACCAGCTTAGGGAGAGGTCCCGATACGCAGTATTTC
CDR3: CATSLGRGPDTQYF

V: TRBV5-8
length: 12
size: .
D: .
J: TRBJ2-4
DNA: TGTGCCAGCGGCTTTGCTGGGAACATTCAGTACTTC
CDR3: CASGFAGNIQYF

V: TRBV24-1
length: 15
size: .
D: TRBD1
J: TRBJ2-7
DNA: TGTGCCACCAGTGACGGCAGGGGGAACTCCTACGAGCAGTACTTC
CDR3: CATSDGRGNSYEQYF

V: TRBV5-5
length: 15
size: many
D: .
J: TRBJ1-1
DNA: TGTGCCAGCAGCCCATTAAGAGGGGAGGACACTGAAGCTTTCTTT
CDR3: CASSPLRGEDTEAFF

V: TRBV7-9
length: 15
size: .
D: TRBD1
J: TRBJ1-2
DNA: TGCGCCAGCAGCTCCGGGACAGGACCGCCGGGGGAGCTGACCTTC
CDR3: CASSSGTGPPGELTF

V: TRBV19
length: 16
size: .
D: TRBD1
J: TRBJ1-4
DNA: TGTGCCAGTAGTATAGATGGGACAGGGGAGGATGAAAAACTGTTTTTT
CDR3: CASSIDGTGEDEKLFF

V: TRBV7-8
length: 14
size: .
D: TRBD2
J: TRBJ2-3
DNA: TGTGCCAGCGGCCTAGCGGGAGGTTCGGATACGCAGTATTTT
CDR3: CASGLAGGSDTQYF

V: TRBV15
length: 15
size: few
D: TRBD2
J: TRBJ2-5
DNA: TGTGCCACCAGACACCCTGTAGGGCTAGCGGGGAGAGAGTACTTC
CDR3: CATRHPVGLAGREYF

V: TRBV2
length: 11
size: .
D: TRBD2
J: TRBJ2-3
DNA: TGTGCCAGCGGGAGGGCAGATACGCAGTATTTT
CDR3: CASGRADTQYF

V: TRBV19
length: 13
size: .
D: .
J: TRBJ1-5
DNA: TGTGCCAGTAGTATGACCACAGGGCCGCCCCAGCATTTT
CDR3: CASSMTTGPPQHF

V: TRBV11-3
length: 14
size: .
D: .
J: TRBJ1-1
DNA: TGTGCCAGCAGCTTTTCCAGCGGGAACACTGAAGCTTTCTTT
CDR3: CASSFSSGNTEAFF

V: TRBV7-9
length: 15
size: .
D: .
J: TRBJ2-1
DNA: TGTGCCAGCAGCTCAGAGGGACCACTCTACAATGAGCAGTTCTTC
CDR3: CASSSEGPLYNEQFF

V: TRBV9
length: 12
size: .
D: TRBD1
J: TRBJ2-4
DNA: TGTGCCAGCAGAGTCACAGGGGACACTGAAGCCTTC
CDR3: CASRVTGDTEAF

V: TRBV7-9
length: 14
size: .
D: TRBD2
J: TRBJ2-5
DNA: TGTGCCAGCAGCTTTGAAAGCAGCGGGGGGACCGATTACTTC
CDR3: CASSFESSGGTDYF

V: TRBV10-3
length: 11
size: few
D: .
J: TRBJ1-1
DNA: TGTGCCATCAGTGGGGACGGTGAAGCTTTCTTT
CDR3: CAISGDGEAFF

V: TRBV19
length: 12
size: .
D: .
J: TRBJ2-1
DNA: TGTGCCAGTAGTATCGGTGGGGGAAAGCAGTTCTTC
CDR3: CASSIGGGKQFF

V: TRBV9
length: 14
size: .
D: .
J: TRBJ2-2
DNA: TGTGCCAGCAGCGTTGCGCTAGCGGACAGGGATACGTATTTT
CDR3: CASSVALADRDTYF

V: TRBV2
length: 13
size: .
D: .
J: TRBJ1-2
DNA: TGTGCCAGCAGCGAAGGCCTCACAGATGGCCACACTTTC
CDR3: CASSEGLTDGHTF

V: TRBV7-8
length: 13
size: .
D: TRBD2
J: TRBJ2-7
DNA: TGTGCCAGCGCCCAGGCGGGAGGACACGAGAAGTACTTC
CDR3: CASAQAGGHEKYF

V: TRBV7-6
length: 15
size: .
D: TRBD2
J: TRBJ2-2
DNA: TGTGCCAGCAGCTTAGCGCCCCTAGCGGCTAAGGCCCAGTTTTTT
CDR3: CASSLAPLAAKAQFF

V: TRBV12-3/TRBV12-4
length: 14
size: many
D: .
J: TRBJ1-6
DNA: TGTGCCAGCAGTTATACAGCCAATAATTCACCCCTCCACTTT
CDR3: CASSYTANNSPLHF

V: TRBV5-6
length: 16
size: .
D: .
J: TRBJ1-3
DNA: TGTGCCAGCAGCTTGGAGAGGGGGGAGGCAGGAAACACCATATATTTT
CDR3: CASSLERGEAGNTIYF

V: TRBV5-6
length: 18
size: .
D: TRBD1
J: TRBJ1-2
DNA: TGTGCCAGCAGCTTAGAACAGATACGGGAGACAGGGTTAGATGGCTACACCTTC
CDR3: CASSLEQIRETGLDGYTF

V: TRBV10-3
length: 14
size: few
D: TRBD1
J: TRBJ1-5
DNA: TGTGCCATCAGCACGGACAGGGGCAATCAGCCCCAGCATTTT
CDR3: CAISTDRGNQPQHF

V: TRBV7-1
length: 12
size: .
D: .
J: TRBJ2-1
DNA: TGTGCCAGCAGCTCCTCGTCCAATGAGCAGTTCTTC
CDR3: CASSSSSNEQFF

V: TRBV15
length: 14
size: .
D: .
J: TRBJ2-7
DNA: TGTGCCACCAGCGGCGGGGGCAGACCCTACGAGCAGTACTTC
CDR3: CATSGGGRPYEQYF

V: TRBV7-2
length: 15
size: few
D: .
J: TRBJ1-1
DNA: TGTGCCAGCAGCTTAGAGGGGGGAGCCGACACTGAGTATTTCTTT
CDR3: CASSLEGGADTEYFF

V: TRBV12-3/TRBV12-4
length: 14
size: .
D: .
J: TRBJ2-5
DNA: TGTGCCCCCGATCGGGGCTCCAGCCAAGAGACCCAGTACTTC
CDR3: CAPDRGSSQETQYF

V: TRBV24-1
length: 13
size: .
D: TRBD1
J: TRBJ1-2
DNA: TGTGCCACCAGAAGACAGGGAAACTATGGCTACACCTTC
CDR3: CATRRQGNYGYTF

V: TRBV7-8
length: 14
size: .
D: .
J: TRBJ2-3
DNA: TGTGCCAGCAGCTTTGCTGGAGATGCCACTACGCTGTATTTT
CDR3: CASSFAGDATTLYF

V: TRBV7-9
length: 15
size: once
D: .
J: TRBJ1-1
DNA: TGTGCCAGCAGTCTAGCGGTAGCCCGAGCACAGATACGTTTCTTT
CDR3: CASSLAVARAQIRFF

V: TRBV5-5
length: 20
size: .
D: TRBD2
J: TRBJ2-2
DNA: TGTGCCAGCACCATTGATAGCGGACTAGCGGGAGGGTTGAACACCGGGGAGCTGTTTTTT
CDR3: CASTIDSGLAGGLNTGELFF

V: TRBV11-3
length: 15
size: .
D: .
J: TRBJ1-2
DNA: TGTGCCAGCAGCTTAGATCTGAGAGTCCTCTATGGCTACACCTTC
CDR3: CASSLDLRVLYGYTF

V: TRBV16
length: 16
size: .
D: .
J: TRBJ2-3
DNA: TGTGCCAGCAGCCAATCCCAGGGGTCCATCACAGATACGCAGTATTTT
CDR3: CASSQSQGSITDTQYF

V: TRBV5-6
length: 16
size: .
D: .
J: TRBJ1-5
DNA: TGTGCCAGCAGCCTGGGCGAACGGGCTGGCAATCAGCCCCAGCATTTT
CDR3: CASSLGERAGNQPQHF

V: TRBV9
length: 16
size: .
D: TRBD2
J: TRBJ2-1
DNA: TGTGCCAGCGGCGTTCAAAGCAGCGGGGGGAGCGATGGGCAGTTCTTC
CDR3: CASGVQSSGGSDGQFF

V: TRBV7-2
length: 15
size: many
D: .
J: TRBJ2-3
DNA: TGTGCCAGCAGCTTAGTTTTGCCAGACACAGATACGCAGTATTTT
CDR3: CASSLVLPDTDTQYF

V: TRBV7-2
length: 15
size: .
D: .
J: TRBJ2-3
DNA: TGTGCCAGCAGCTTACCCCCAGAGAACGAGGAGTACTTCTATTTT
CDR3: CASSLPPENEEYFYF

V: TRBV7-9
length: 16
size: .
D: TRBD1
J: TRBJ1-2
DNA: TGTGCCAGCAGCTTACATCTGACAGGGAACACTGAAGCTTACACCTTC
CDR3: CASSLHLTGNTEAYTF

V: TRBV7-8
length: 16
size: .
D: .
J: TRBJ1-6
DNA: TGTGCCAGCAGCTTGGGGGAGGGTGCCGATAAGTCATCTCTCCACTTT
CDR3: CASSLGEGADKSSLHF

V: TRBV6-1
length: 14
size: .
D: .
J: TRBJ1-4
DNA: TGTGCCAGCAGTGACGGGCGGGAGAATGAAGAACTGTTTTTT
CDR3: CASSDGRENEELFF

V: TRBV7-2
length: 14
size: .
D: TRBD1
J: TRBJ1-6
DNA: TGTGCCAGCAGCCTGGGACAGCGGCATTCACCCCTCCACTTT
CDR3: CASSLGQRHSPLHF

V: TRBV2
length: 15
size: .
D: .
J: TRBJ1-6
DNA: TGTGCCAGCAACGTCTGGGGGGGCGGTATTTCACCCCTCCACTTT
CDR3: CASNVWGGGISPLHF

V: TRBV11-2
length: 17
size: .
D: .
J: TRBJ1-2
DNA: TGTGCCAGCAGCTTAGATCTGGGCAGGGTTTCAGTTTATGGCTACACCTTC
CDR3: CASSLDLGRVSVYGYTF

V: TRBV7-2
length: 14
size: .
D: .
J: TRBJ1-1
DNA: TGTGCCAGCAGTCCATTAGCGGGGGGGCTGGAAACGCTGTTT
CDR3: CASSPLAGGLETLF

V: TRBV7-2
length: 15
size: .
D: .
J: TRBJ1-2
DNA: TGTGCCGGCAGGATAGAAGGGGCTTTGACGCGAGGCTACACCTTC
CDR3: CAGRIEGALTRGYTF

V: TRBV24-1
length: 13
size: .
D: .
J: TRBJ1-2
DNA: TGTGCCACCTGTGAGGACGGAAACTATGGCCAGACTTTC
CDR3: CATCEDGNYGQTF

V: TRBV15
length: 14
size: .
D: TRBD2
J: TRBJ2-1
DNA: TGTGCCACCGGGACTAGCAGGAATAGGGATAAGCAGTTCTTC
CDR3: CATGTSRNRDKQFF

V: TRBV7-9
length: 15
size: .
D: .
J: TRBJ1-1
DNA: TGTGCCAGCAGCTTTGAACTGACCGGGGAGACTGATGCTTTCTTT
CDR3: CASSFELTGETDAFF